The 30 T cell receptor beta chains given below trace back to one sample, sequenced in a study of blood T cell repertoires in COVID-19. Repertoires were generated with immunoSEQ multiplex PCR, while TCRdb's copy carries only in-frame clones and drops some. This sample yields some 200,000 clones, of which 80% to 85% are seen a single time; about 2.3% belongs to the top ten. Sequences were obtained from peripheral blood. These receptors were taken from an older woman with acute or convalescent COVID-19.

The genes are TRBV19 and TRBJ1-5; D gene ambiguous. The germline gives CDR1 LNHDA, CDR2 SQIVND (reference sequence). The CDR3 has 13 residues. Between the trimmed V and J ends, which lost 3 bases and 4 bases, there was a span of 7 bases. The CDR3 loop is CASSMGRNQPQHF. In DNA form, the CDR3 reads TGTGCCAGTAGTATGGGGAGGAATCAGCCCCAGCATTTT.

The gene calls are TRBV29-1 and TRBJ2-5; 8 nucleotides agree with TRBD2. The CDR3 has 13 amino acids. V lost 3 bases and J lost 2; bases outside the gene matches: 2. Germline V gives CDR1 SQVTM, CDR2 ANQGSEA. This CDR3 reads CSVEAGGQETQYF. In DNA, the CDR3 is TGCAGCGTTGAGGCGGGGGGACAAGAGACCCAGTACTTC.

The chain joins TRBV2 to TRBJ1-1; the D gene is possibly TRBD1 (5 bases). The germline CDR1 and CDR2 sequences are SNHLY and FYNNEI. This CDR3 contains 13 residues. V dropped 5 bases and J dropped 2 bases, with 9 bases sitting between them. Written as DNA, the CDR3 is TGTGCCAGCAGTTTCCAGGGCAACACTGAAGCTTTCTTT. Translation gives CASSFQGNTEAFF.

V usage is TRBV19 and J usage is TRBJ1-1; 7 bases align to TRBD1. Trimming removed 10 bases from V and 5 bases from J; junction bases left unmatched: 10. The CDR3 runs to 13 residues. CDR1 is LNHDA and CDR2 is SQIVND in the germline V gene (reference sequence). The chain's CDR3 is CAISQGSGTEAFF. In DNA form, the CDR3 reads TGTGCCATTTCACAGGGGTCAGGGACTGAAGCTTTCTTT.

This clone was picked up a small number of times. V usage is TRBV7-9 and J usage is TRBJ2-6; D remains unclear. The CDR3 runs to 16 residues. Germline CDR1 and CDR2: SEHNR and FQNEAQ (reference sequence). Between the trimmed V and J ends, which lost 5 bases and 0 bases, there was a span of 11 bases. CDR3 sequence reads: CASSPDLGSGANVLTF. The CDR3 region has the DNA TGTGCCAGCAGCCCTGACTTAGGCTCTGGGGCCAACGTCCTGACTTTC.

This chain connects TRBV27 to TRBJ1-6; tentatively, D is TRBD1 (6 bases). Trimming shortened V by 6 bases and J by 0 bases, and 12 bases separated the two germline ends. CDR1 is MNHEY and CDR2 is SMNVEV in the germline V gene (reference sequence). CDR3 size: 16 residues. The CDR3 DNA reads as TGTGCCAGCAGCTACCGACAGGACTCCTATAATTCACCCCTCCACTTT. Its translation is CASSYRQDSYNSPLHF.

In its sample, this clone was seen once. The rearrangement uses TRBV5-4 and TRBJ2-2, with D hard to call. V gave up 1 base and J gave up 8 bases, with 3 bases separating them. Germline V gene data show CDR1 as SGHNT and CDR2 as YYREEE (reference sequence). This CDR3 contains 11 residues. The CDR3 region is CASSLSGELFF. For the CDR3, the DNA is TGTGCCAGCAGCTTGTCTGGGGAGCTGTTTTTT.

The rearrangement joins TRBV3-1 (or the pseudogene TRBV3-2) to TRBJ2-1; possible D gene TRBD2, 6 bases. CDR1 and CDR2 from the germline V gene are LGHDT and YNNKEL (reference sequence). The CDR3 length is 12 residues. Trimming left V 4 bases short and J 12 bases short, with 13 bases between. The CDR3 sequence is CASSLETRGQFF. In DNA, the CDR3 is TGTGCCAGCAGCCTCGAGACTAGGGGGCAGTTCTTC.

The J gene is TRBJ2-7, the V gene TRBV28; no definite D call. This CDR3 is built from 10 residues. Trimming shortened V by 8 bases and J by 6 bases, and 8 bases separated the two germline ends. The germline CDR1 and CDR2 sequences are MDHEN and SYDVKM. The CDR3: CASQRGEQYF. In DNA, the CDR3 is TGTGCCAGCCAAAGAGGCGAGCAGTACTTC. Based on the CDR3 plus reference TRBV28 and TRBJ2-7, the full variable domain is DVKVTQSSRYLVKRTGEKVFLECVQDMDHENMFWYRQDPGLGLRLIYFSYDVKMKEKGDIPEGYSVSREKKERFSLILESASTNQTSMYLCASQRGEQYFGPGTRLTVT.

The chain is built from TRBV9 and TRBJ2-5; TRBD2 agrees at 9 bases. Germline V gene lookup returns CDR1 SGDLS and CDR2 YYNGEE. The CDR3 extends over 15 amino acids. The ends lost 3 bases at V and 5 bases at J; junction bases unmatched: 8. The CDR3 DNA follows: TGTGCCAGCAGCGGACTTAGCGGGGGCGAGGAGACCCAGTACTTC. Amino acids: CASSGLSGGEETQYF.

This chain connects TRBV11-1 to TRBJ2-1, with 10 positions matching TRBD2. Per germline, CDR1 SGHAT and CDR2 FQDESV (reference sequence). Trimming took 8 bases from V and 7 from J; bases not matched to a gene: 8. The CDR3 runs to 14 residues. The CDR3 is CASLSGGAGNEQFF. The CDR3 DNA is TGTGCCAGCCTGAGCGGGGGGGCCGGGAATGAGCAGTTCTTC. Supplemented by reference TRBV11-1 and TRBJ2-1, the full variable domain reads EAEVAQSPRYKITEKSQAVAFWCDPISGHATLYWYRQILGQGPELLVQFQDESVVDDSQLPKDRFSAERLKGVDSTLKIQPAELGDSAMYLCASLSGGAGNEQFFGPGTRLTVL.

The V call is TRBV21-1, the J call TRBJ2-5; the table names TRBD2, a call not compared with the DNA. TRBV21-1 is assigned pseudogene status. The CDR3 has 17 amino acids. The CDR3 loop is CASRAPQSTGDRETQYF. Written as DNA, the CDR3 is TGTGCCAGCAGAGCCCCTCAATCGACGGGTGATAGAGAGACCCAGTACTTC.

This clone turned up a few times. The gene calls are TRBV27 and TRBJ2-7; 10 positions match TRBD1. The CDR3 sequence is 16 residues long. J gave up 0 bases and V 5 bases, and 7 bases lay outside the gene matches. Per the germline V gene, CDR1 is MNHEY and CDR2 is SMNVEV (reference sequence). The CDR3 here is CASSRARTGGSYEQYF. The DNA of the CDR3 is TGTGCCAGCAGTAGAGCCCGGACAGGGGGCTCCTACGAGCAGTACTTC.

The V and J genes are TRBV5-1 and TRBJ2-7; TRBD1 matches at 7 bases. The CDR3 consists of 14 residues. The germline CDR1 and CDR2 sequences are SGHRS and YFSETQ. V shed 4 bases, J shed 2 bases, and the junction held 6 bases outside the gene matches. The CDR3 DNA sequence: TGCGCCAGCAGCCACCTAACAGGGGCCTACGAGCAGTACTTC. It encodes CASSHLTGAYEQYF.

This chain joins TRBV7-9 and TRBJ2-7; 9 bases align to TRBD2. CDR3 length: 14 residues. V lost 4 bases and J lost 2; bases outside the gene matches: 3. Germline V CDR1 and CDR2: SEHNR, FQNEAQ (reference sequence). DNA for the CDR3: TGTGCCAGCAGCTCGACTAGCGGCCCCTACGAGCAGTACTTC. Protein sequence: CASSSTSGPYEQYF.

The table lists this clone with a few counts. The V and J genes are TRBV3-1 (or the pseudogene TRBV3-2) and TRBJ2-1; 8 nucleotides agree with TRBD2. The junction had 11 bases not matched to a gene; V was cut back by 3 bases and J by 7 bases. Germline V gene sequence: CDR1 LGHDT, CDR2 YNNKEL (reference sequence). The CDR3 consists of 16 residues. CDR3 coding DNA: TGTGCCAGCAGCCACCACCCGGGACTAGAAACGAATGAGCAGTTCTTC. Translating it yields CASSHHPGLETNEQFF.

This clone showed up just a few times. The chain employs TRBV7-2 and TRBJ2-3, with 16 bases aligning to TRBD2. The CDR3 loop spans 18 amino acids. The V segment lost 1 base and the J segment 4 bases; nucleotides outside the gene matches: 5. Looked up from germline, CDR1 is SGHTA and CDR2 is FQGNSA. Here the CDR3 reads CASSLVGTSGGVSDTQYF. CDR3 bases: TGTGCCAGCAGCTTAGTTGGGACTAGCGGGGGGGTATCAGATACGCAGTATTTT.

The genes are TRBV3-1 (or the pseudogene TRBV3-2) and TRBJ1-2; the D gene is possibly TRBD1 (5 bases). Germline CDR1 LGHDT, CDR2 YNNKEL (reference sequence). Trimming cost V 1 base and J 2 bases, with 5 bases left between them. This CDR3 comprises 13 residues. CDR3 amino acids: CASSQAGNYGYTF. Written as DNA, the CDR3 is TGTGCCAGCAGCCAAGCAGGGAACTATGGCTACACCTTC.

The chain combines TRBV4-1 with TRBJ2-7; D is unresolved. Germline lookup yields CDR1 MGHRA and CDR2 YSYEKL. CDR3 length equals 13 residues. Trimming took 0 bases from V and 7 from J, leaving 10 bases between them. The DNA for the CDR3 is TGCGCCAGCAGCCAAGATCTTGAGAGGGAGCAGTACTTC. Its protein product is CASSQDLEREQYF.

The chain combines TRBV4-3 with TRBJ1-5, with TRBD1 matching 9 bases. Germline values: CDR1 LGHNA, CDR2 YSLEER. The CDR3 is 14 residues long. V lost 6 bases and J lost 3; bases outside the gene matches: 3. The CDR3 DNA reads as TGCGCCAGCAGGCGGACAGGGGTCAATCAGCCCCAGCATTTT. Protein product: CASRRTGVNQPQHF.

CDR3 loop: CASSSLTDTQYF. CDR3 nucleotide sequence: TGTGCCAGCAGCTCACTGACAGATACGCAGTATTTT. V and J are TRBV7-9 and TRBJ2-3; the D is unclear. V lost 4 bases and J lost 3, with 5 bases in between. CDR1 SEHNR and CDR2 FQNEAQ come from the germline V gene (reference sequence). The CDR3 contains 12 residues.

This sequence joins TRBV28 and TRBJ2-1; 10 nucleotides align to TRBD2. The V segment lost 4 bases and the J segment 8 bases; nucleotides outside the gene matches: 17. Germline CDR1 is MDHEN and CDR2 is SYDVKM. The CDR3 covers 18 residues. The CDR3 loop is CASSSSTKAGGPLDEQFF. The CDR3 DNA reads as TGTGCCAGCAGTTCATCAACCAAAGCGGGGGGGCCTTTGGATGAGCAGTTCTTC.

The chain uses TRBV18 and TRBJ1-1, with no clear D. The CDR3 consists of 15 residues. The V gene lost 3 bases and the J gene lost 1 base, with 12 bases spanning the gap. The V gene's germline CDR1 is KGHSH and CDR2 LQKENI. The CDR3 bases are TGTGCCAGCTCACCCCCTAGCCGGCAGAACACTGAAGCTTTCTTT. It yields the protein CASSPPSRQNTEAFF.

The genes are TRBV30 and TRBJ1-2; D is uncertain. This CDR3 comprises 14 residues. The germline V gene has CDR1 GTSNPN and CDR2 SVGIG (reference sequence). The V and J ends lost 0 bases and 4 bases respectively, with 12 bases between them. The CDR3 is CAWSVESTAYGYTF. CDR3 in DNA: TGTGCCTGGAGTGTAGAGAGCACAGCCTATGGCTACACCTTC.

The V and J genes are TRBV5-5 and TRBJ1-5; no reliable D call. CDR1 is SGHKS and CDR2 is YYEKEE in the germline V gene (reference sequence). CDR3 length: 13 residues. Trimming stripped 2 bases from V and 4 bases from J, with 7 bases between. CDR3 DNA sequence: TGTGCCAGCAGCTTATATCTAAATCAGCCCCAGCATTTT. Encoded protein: CASSLYLNQPQHF.

The CDR3 region is CASRSGTSNTGELFF. The CDR3, as DNA: TGCGCCAGTCGATCCGGGACTAGCAACACCGGGGAGCTGTTTTTT. The gene calls are TRBV5-1 and TRBJ2-2; 9 nucleotides match TRBD2. The CDR3 has 15 amino acids. Germline CDR1 is SGHRS and CDR2 is YFSETQ. V trimming: 8 bases; J trimming: 2 bases; junction bases outside the gene matches: 7.

This rearrangement joins TRBV5-1 to TRBJ2-7; tentative D call: TRBD1 (6 bases). This CDR3 has 13 amino acids. The V end was cut by 4 bases, the J end by 4 bases, with 12 bases between. Germline CDR1 is SGHRS and CDR2 is YFSETQ. The CDR3 DNA follows: TGCGCCAGCAGCCGAGGGGGAGAGTACGAGCAGTACTTC. This translates into CASSRGGEYEQYF.

The genes are TRBV4-1 and TRBJ2-5; 9 bases fit TRBD2. Germline V gene data show CDR1 as MGHRA and CDR2 as YSYEKL. V lost 0 bases, J lost 6 bases, and 8 bases stayed unmatched. The CDR3 runs 16 residues. The CDR3 DNA sequence: TGCGCCAGCAGCCAAGATGGGCGGGGGGGCCTTAAGACCCAGTACTTC. It codes for CASSQDGRGGLKTQYF.

This clone was seen once. This chain connects TRBV5-1 to TRBJ2-3, with 12 bases aligning to TRBD1. This CDR3 has 17 amino acids. CDR1 and CDR2 (germline): SGHRS, YFSETQ. Losses at the gene ends were 4 bases for V and 4 bases for J; bases not matched to a gene: 10. CDR3 coding DNA: TGCGCCAGCAGCAGAACCGGGACAGGGGGCAACGCAGATACGCAGTATTTT. Amino acids: CASSRTGTGGNADTQYF.

The chain uses TRBV4-1 and TRBJ1-2; the D is unclear. The germline gives CDR1 MGHRA, CDR2 YSYEKL. V shed 3 bases and J shed 4 bases, with 9 bases lying between them. The CDR3 totals 13 residues. This CDR3 is CASSQAGFYGYTF. The CDR3 nucleotides read TGCGCCAGCAGCCAGGCAGGCTTCTATGGCTACACCTTC.